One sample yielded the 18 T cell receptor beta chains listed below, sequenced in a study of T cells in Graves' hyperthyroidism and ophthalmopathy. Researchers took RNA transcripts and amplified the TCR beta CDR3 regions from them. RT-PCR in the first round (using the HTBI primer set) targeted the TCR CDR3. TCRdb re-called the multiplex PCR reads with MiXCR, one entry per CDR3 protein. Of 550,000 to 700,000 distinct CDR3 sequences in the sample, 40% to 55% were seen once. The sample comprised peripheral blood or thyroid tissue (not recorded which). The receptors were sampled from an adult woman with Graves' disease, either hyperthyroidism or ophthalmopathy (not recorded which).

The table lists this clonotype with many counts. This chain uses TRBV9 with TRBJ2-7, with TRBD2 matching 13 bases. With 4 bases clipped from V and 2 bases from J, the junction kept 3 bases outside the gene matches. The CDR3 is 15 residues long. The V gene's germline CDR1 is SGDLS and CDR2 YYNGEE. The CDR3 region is CASSQGTSGTYEQYF. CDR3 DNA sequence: TGTGCCAGCAGCCAAGGGACTAGCGGGACCTACGAGCAGTACTTC.

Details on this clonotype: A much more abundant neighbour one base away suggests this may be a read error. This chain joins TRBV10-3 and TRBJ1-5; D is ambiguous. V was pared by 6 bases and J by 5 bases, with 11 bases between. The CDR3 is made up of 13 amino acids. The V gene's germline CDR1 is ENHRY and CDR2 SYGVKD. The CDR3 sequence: CAISRIVDQPQHF. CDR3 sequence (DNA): TGTGCCATCAGCCGCATCGTTGATCAGCCCCAGCATTTT.

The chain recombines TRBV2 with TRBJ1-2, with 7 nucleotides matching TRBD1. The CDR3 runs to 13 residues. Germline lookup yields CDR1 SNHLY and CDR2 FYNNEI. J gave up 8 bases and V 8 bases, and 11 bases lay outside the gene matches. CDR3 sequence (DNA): TGTGCCAGCGGGAGTAGCGGGACAGCCGGCTACACCTTC. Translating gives CASGSSGTAGYTF.

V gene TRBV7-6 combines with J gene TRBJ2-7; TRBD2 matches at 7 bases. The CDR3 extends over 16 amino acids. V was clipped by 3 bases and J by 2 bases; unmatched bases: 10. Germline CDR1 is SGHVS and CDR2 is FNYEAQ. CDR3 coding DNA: TGTGCCAGCAGCTTGACCCATAGCGGGCAGGCCTACGAGCAGTACTTC. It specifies CASSLTHSGQAYEQYF.

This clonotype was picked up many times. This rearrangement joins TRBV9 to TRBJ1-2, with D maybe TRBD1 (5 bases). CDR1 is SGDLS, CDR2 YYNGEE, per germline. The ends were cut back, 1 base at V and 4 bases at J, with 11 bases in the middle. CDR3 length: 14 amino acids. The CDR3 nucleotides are TGTGCCAGCAGCGTAAATGGGGGTGTCTATGGCTACACCTTC. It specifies CASSVNGGVYGYTF.

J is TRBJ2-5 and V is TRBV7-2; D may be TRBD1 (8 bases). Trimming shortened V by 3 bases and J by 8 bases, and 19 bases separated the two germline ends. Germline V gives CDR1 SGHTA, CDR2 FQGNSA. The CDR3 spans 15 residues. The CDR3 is CASSLDRAGEATQYF. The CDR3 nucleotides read TGTGCCAGCAGCTTGGACAGGGCGGGAGAGGCTACCCAGTACTTC.

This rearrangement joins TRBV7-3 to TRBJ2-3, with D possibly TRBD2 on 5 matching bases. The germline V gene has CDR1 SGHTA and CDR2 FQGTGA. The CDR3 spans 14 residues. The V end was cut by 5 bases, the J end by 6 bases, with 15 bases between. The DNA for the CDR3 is TGTGCCAGCAGCCCGTCTTCAGCGGTTGATACGCAGTATTTT. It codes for CASSPSSAVDTQYF. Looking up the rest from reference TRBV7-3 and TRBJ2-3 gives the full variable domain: GAGVSQTPSNKVTEKGKYVELRCDPISGHTALYWYRQSLGQGPEFLIYFQGTGAADDSGLPNDRFFAVRPEGSVSTLKIQRTERGDSAVYLCASSPSSAVDTQYFGPGTRLTVL.

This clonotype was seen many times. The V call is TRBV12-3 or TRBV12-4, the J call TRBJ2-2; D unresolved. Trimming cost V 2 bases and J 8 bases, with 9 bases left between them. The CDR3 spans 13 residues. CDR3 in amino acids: CASSLKSPGELFF. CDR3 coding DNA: TGTGCCAGCAGTTTAAAGAGCCCAGGGGAGCTGTTTTTT.

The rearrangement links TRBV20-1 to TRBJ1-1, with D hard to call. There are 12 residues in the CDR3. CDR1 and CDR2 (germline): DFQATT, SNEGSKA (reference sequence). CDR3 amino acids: CRALGVNTEAFF. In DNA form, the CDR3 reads TGCAGGGCCCTGGGCGTGAACACTGAAGCTTTCTTT.

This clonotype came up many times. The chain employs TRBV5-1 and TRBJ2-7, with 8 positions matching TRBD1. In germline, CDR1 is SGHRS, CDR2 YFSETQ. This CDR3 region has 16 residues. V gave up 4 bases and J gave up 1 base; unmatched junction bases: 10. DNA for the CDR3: TGCGCCAGCAGCATTAAAGACAGGGGAGGATCCTACGAGCAGTACTTC. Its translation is CASSIKDRGGSYEQYF.

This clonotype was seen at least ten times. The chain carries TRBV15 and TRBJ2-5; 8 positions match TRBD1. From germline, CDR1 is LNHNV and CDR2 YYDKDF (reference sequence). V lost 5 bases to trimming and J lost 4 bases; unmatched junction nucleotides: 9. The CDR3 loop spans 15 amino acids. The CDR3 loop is CATSQAQTGVETQYF. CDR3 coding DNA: TGTGCCACCAGCCAAGCCCAGACAGGGGTAGAGACCCAGTACTTC.

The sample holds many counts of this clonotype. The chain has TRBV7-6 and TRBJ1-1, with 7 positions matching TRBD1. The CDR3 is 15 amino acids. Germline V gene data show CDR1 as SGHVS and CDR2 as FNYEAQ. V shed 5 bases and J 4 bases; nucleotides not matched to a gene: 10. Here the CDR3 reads CASSRQGGDRTEAFF. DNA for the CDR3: TGTGCCAGCAGCCGCCAGGGGGGGGATCGCACTGAAGCTTTCTTT.

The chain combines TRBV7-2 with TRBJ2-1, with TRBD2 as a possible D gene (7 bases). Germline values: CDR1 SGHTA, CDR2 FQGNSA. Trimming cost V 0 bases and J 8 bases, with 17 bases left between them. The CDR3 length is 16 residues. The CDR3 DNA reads TGTGCCAGCAGCTTAGCGGGGGGGGCCTTGGGCTATGAGCAGTTCTTC. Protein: CASSLAGGALGYEQFF.

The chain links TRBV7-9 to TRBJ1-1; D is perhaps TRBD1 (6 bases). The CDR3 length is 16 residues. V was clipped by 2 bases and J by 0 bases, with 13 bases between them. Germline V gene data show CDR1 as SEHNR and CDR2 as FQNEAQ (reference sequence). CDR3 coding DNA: TGTGCCAGCAGCTTACTACAGGGAGTTGTGAACACTGAAGCTTTCTTT. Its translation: CASSLLQGVVNTEAFF.

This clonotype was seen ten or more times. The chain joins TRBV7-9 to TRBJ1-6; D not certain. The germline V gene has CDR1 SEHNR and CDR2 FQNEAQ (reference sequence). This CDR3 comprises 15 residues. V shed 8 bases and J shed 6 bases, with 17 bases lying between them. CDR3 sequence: CASERASIGNSPLHF. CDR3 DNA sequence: TGTGCCAGCGAACGCGCCTCGATTGGTAATTCACCCCTCCACTTT.

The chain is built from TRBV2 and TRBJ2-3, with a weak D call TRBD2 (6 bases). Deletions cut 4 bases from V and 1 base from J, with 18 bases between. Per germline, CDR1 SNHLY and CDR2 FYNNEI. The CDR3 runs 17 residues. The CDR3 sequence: CASSGIRVGSGTDTQYF. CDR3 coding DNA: TGTGCCAGCAGTGGCATTCGGGTCGGGAGTGGCACAGATACGCAGTATTTT.

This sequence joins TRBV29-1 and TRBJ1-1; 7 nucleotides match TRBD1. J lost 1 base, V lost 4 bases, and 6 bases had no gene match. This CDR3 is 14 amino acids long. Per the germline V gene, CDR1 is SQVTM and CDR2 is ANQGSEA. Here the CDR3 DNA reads TGCAGCGTTGTAAAGGGGGCAGGGAACACTGAAGCTTTCTTT. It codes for CSVVKGAGNTEAFF.

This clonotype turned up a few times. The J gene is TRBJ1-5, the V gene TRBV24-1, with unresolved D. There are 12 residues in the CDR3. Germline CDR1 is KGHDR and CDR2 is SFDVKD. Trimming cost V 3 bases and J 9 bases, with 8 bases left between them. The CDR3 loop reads CATSDGRGPQHF. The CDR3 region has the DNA TGTGCCACCAGTGATGGCCGGGGGCCCCAGCATTTT.